Presented here are 4 T cell receptor beta chains from one specimen sequenced in a study of T cell responses to AZD1222 COVID-19 vaccine. Some clones are missing from TCRdb's copy, which holds only in-frame ones; the method was immunoSEQ multiplex PCR. The data contain about 86,000 clones, roughly nine tenths of them singletons. The specimen comprised peripheral blood, sampled on day 0 of AZD1222 vaccination. Receptors were obtained from an adult in good health.

The V gene is TRBV15, the J gene TRBJ2-2, with D unclear. V was clipped by 6 bases and J by 3 bases, with 11 bases between them. The length of the CDR3 is 14 residues. The germline V gene encodes CDR1 LNHNV and CDR2 YYDKDF (reference sequence). DNA for the CDR3: TGTGCCACCAGTGTTGGGGTTGACACCGGGGAGCTGTTTTTT. It yields the protein CATSVGVDTGELFF.

This chain links TRBV18 with TRBJ1-2; possibly TRBD1 for D (5 bases). V was shortened by 2 bases and J by 8 bases, with 12 bases between the two germline ends. The CDR3 is made up of 13 amino acids. Germline V gene sequence: CDR1 KGHSH, CDR2 LQKENI. CDR3 DNA sequence: TGTGCCAGCTCACCAACGGGGGAAGTCGGCTACACCTTC. It translates to CASSPTGEVGYTF.

Written as DNA, the CDR3 is TGCGCCAGCAGCTTGGGAGGGACTAGCGGGAGCAGCGAGCAGTTCTTC. Its protein is CASSLGGTSGSSEQFF. The rearrangement links TRBV5-1 to TRBJ2-1; 14 positions agree with TRBD2. The ends lost 0 bases at V and 10 bases at J; junction bases unmatched: 6. Per germline, CDR1 SGHRS and CDR2 YFSETQ. This CDR3 has 16 amino acids.

This sequence joins TRBV3-1 (or the pseudogene TRBV3-2) and TRBJ1-1; D unresolved. CDR1 LGHDT and CDR2 YNNKEL come from the germline V gene (reference sequence). The V and J ends lost 6 bases and 5 bases respectively, with 10 bases between them. This CDR3 is 12 amino acids long. The CDR3 DNA sequence: TGTGCCAGCAGGACGGGCGGGACTGAAGCTTTCTTT. The encoded protein is CASRTGGTEAFF.